This T cell receptor beta chain was sequenced for a study of cytomegalovirus exposure and HLA in healthy donors. Study-level findings and limits: Approximately 160 TCR beta chains were listed as cytomegalovirus-associated. Certain sequence variants were highly shared and formed a cluster, and this cluster was likely a sequencing artifact.

Germline assignment: CDR1 MRHNA and CDR2 SNTAGT. Deletions cut 4 bases from V and 7 bases from J, with 17 bases between. The CDR3 has 15 amino acids. Everyone who donated was a healthy bone marrow donor. 60 Vbeta and 13 Jbeta primers were used in PCR. Libraries were prepared by immunoSEQ multiplex PCR; TCRdb keeps only in-frame clonotypes and omits some of them. Of 70,000 to 95,000 clones listed, 80% are singletons. On this clone itself: Antigen: not known.

The receptor was derived from a man aged 18 to 30 in good health and CMV-seronegative. The sample taken for sequencing was PBMCs. The chain links TRBV6-4 to TRBJ2-1; TRBD2 is a possible D gene (7 bases). The CDR3 DNA is TGTGCCAGCAGTGGTTCCGCGGGGGCGGGGAATGAGCAGTTCTTC. The encoded protein is CASSGSAGAGNEQFF.